This TCR beta chain was captured by sequencing in a study of Graves' ophthalmopathy and Graves' hyperthyroidism. Overall study findings and caveats: Clonotypes were expanded in thyroid at above 0.001 frequency, and most also appeared in blood. Sensitivity reached 60% to 71% and specificity around 72% when the model predicted ophthalmopathy progression.

In regard to this clonotype: As yet, its antigen is unknown.

New diagnoses, under 2 months' duration, and ages 18 to 65 characterized the hyperthyroidism patients. Amplified TCR beta CDR3 regions were obtained using RNA transcripts as template. HTBI primers served in a first-round RT-PCR, which a second-round multiplex PCR followed. TCRdb recomputed calls from the multiplex PCR reads with MiXCR, one row per CDR3 protein. The table includes about 500,000 distinct CDR3 sequences, under 45% detected once. The clonotype comes from an adult man with Graves' hyperthyroidism. The sample consisted of peripheral blood or thyroid tissue (not recorded which).

The CDR3 coding sequence is TGCGCCAGCAGCCAAGATGACAGGGAATACGAAAAACTGTTTTTT. This encodes CASSQDDREYEKLFF. This chain links TRBV4-1 with TRBJ1-4; 7 nucleotides match TRBD1. The CDR3 totals 15 residues. The junction had 6 bases not matched to a gene; V was cut back by 0 bases and J by 8 bases. CDR1 MGHRA and CDR2 YSYEKL come from the germline V gene.